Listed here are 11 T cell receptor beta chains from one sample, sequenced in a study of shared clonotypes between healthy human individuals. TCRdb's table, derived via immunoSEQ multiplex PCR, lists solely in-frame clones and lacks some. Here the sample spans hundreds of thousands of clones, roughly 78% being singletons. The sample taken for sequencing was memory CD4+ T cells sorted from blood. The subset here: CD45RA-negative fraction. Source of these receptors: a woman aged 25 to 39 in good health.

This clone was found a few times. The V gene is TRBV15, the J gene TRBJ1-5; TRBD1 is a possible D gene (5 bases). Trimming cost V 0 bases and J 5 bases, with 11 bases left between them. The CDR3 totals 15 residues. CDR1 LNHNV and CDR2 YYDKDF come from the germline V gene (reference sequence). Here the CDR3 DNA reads TGTGCCACCAGCAGAGATACGGACAAACATCAGCCCCAGCATTTT. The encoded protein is CATSRDTDKHQPQHF.

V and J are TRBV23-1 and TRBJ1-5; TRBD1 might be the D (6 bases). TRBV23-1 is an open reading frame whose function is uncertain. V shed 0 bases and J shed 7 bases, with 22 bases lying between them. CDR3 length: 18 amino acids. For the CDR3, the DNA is TGCGCCAGCAGTCAATCGGAGGATTTCGCAGGGGCGCACCAGCCCCAGCATTTT. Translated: CASSQSEDFAGAHQPQHF.

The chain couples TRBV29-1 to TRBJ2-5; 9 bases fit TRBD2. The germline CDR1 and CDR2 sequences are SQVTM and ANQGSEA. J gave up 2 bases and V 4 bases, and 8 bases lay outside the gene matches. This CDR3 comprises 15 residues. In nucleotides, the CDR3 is TGCAGCGTTGGGATAGGGACTAGCCTTCAAGAGACCCAGTACTTC. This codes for CSVGIGTSLQETQYF.

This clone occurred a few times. CDR3 nucleotide sequence: TGTGCCAGCAGCCAGGCTGACAGGGGCTCTGGGGCCAACGTCCTGACTTTC. As protein: CASSQADRGSGANVLTF. The chain couples TRBV7-6 to TRBJ2-6, with 8 bases that match TRBD1. The CDR3 covers 17 residues. The germline gives CDR1 SGHVS, CDR2 FNYEAQ. V lost 5 bases, J lost 0 bases, and 6 bases stayed unmatched.

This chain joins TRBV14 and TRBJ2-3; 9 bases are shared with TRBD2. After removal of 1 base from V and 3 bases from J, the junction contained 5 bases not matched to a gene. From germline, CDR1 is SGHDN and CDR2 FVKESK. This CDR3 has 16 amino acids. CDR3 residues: CASSQVASGVTDTQYF. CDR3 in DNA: TGTGCCAGCAGCCAAGTGGCTAGCGGGGTAACAGATACGCAGTATTTT.

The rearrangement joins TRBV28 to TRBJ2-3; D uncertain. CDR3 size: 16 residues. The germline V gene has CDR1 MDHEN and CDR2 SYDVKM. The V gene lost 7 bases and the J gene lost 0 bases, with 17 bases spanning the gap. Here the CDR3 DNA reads TGTGCCAGCACCACACTTTGGGGTAGAAGCACAGATACGCAGTATTTT. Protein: CASTTLWGRSTDTQYF.

The CDR3 DNA sequence: TGTGCCAGCAGCTTACTAGCGGGAGACGGTGAGCAGTTCTTC. Protein sequence: CASSLLAGDGEQFF. The chain carries TRBV7-9 and TRBJ2-1; 10 positions agree with TRBD2. V dropped 2 bases and J dropped 9; count of bases not matched to a gene: 4. This CDR3 is 14 amino acids long. From germline, CDR1 is SEHNR and CDR2 FQNEAQ (reference sequence).

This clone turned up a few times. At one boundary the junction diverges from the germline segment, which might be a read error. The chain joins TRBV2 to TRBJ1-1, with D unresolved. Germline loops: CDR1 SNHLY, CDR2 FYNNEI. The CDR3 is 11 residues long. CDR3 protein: CASSVKTEAFF. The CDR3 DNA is TGTGCCAGCAGTGTGAAAACTGAAGCTTTCTTT.

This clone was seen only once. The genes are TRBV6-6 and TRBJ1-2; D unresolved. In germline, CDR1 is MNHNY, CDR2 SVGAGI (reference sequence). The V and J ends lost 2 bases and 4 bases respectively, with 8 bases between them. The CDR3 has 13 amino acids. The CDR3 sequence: CASSYEGGYGYTF. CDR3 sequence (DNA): TGTGCCAGCAGTTACGAGGGTGGCTATGGCTACACCTTC.

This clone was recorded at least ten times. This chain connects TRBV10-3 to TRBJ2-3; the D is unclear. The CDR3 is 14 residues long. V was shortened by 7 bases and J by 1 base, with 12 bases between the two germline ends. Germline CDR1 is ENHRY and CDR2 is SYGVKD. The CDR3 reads CAINLEDRTDTQYF. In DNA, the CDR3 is TGTGCCATCAATCTCGAAGATCGCACAGATACGCAGTATTTT.

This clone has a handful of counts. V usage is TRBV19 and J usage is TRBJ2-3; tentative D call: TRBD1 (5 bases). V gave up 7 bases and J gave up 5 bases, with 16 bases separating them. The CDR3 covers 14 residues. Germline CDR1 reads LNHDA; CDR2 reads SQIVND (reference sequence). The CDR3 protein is CASTSGQAKDTQYF. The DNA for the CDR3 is TGTGCCAGTACCAGTGGACAAGCTAAAGATACGCAGTATTTT.